This T cell receptor beta chain was retrieved from a study of cytomegalovirus exposure and HLA in healthy donors. Study-wide background: The roughly 120 validation repertoires and the 650 to 850 first-cohort repertoires shared a platform, a later analysis reported.

Sequencing was performed with immunoSEQ multiplex PCR; in TCRdb, only in-frame clones are kept and a portion is missing. The sample includes around 250,000 clones, roughly 90% of them seen just once. A remark on this clone: The target antigen is unknown.

Study results and caveats: Cytomegalovirus association was assigned to around 150 TCR beta chains.

Sample: PBMCs. The source of this sequence is a woman aged 18-29 years in good health and CMV-seronegative.

CDR3 nucleotides: TGTGCCAGCCTGATCAGGGGATCCACTGAAGCTTTCTTT. Translating gives CASLIRGSTEAFF. V gene TRBV6-5 combines with J gene TRBJ1-1; possible D gene TRBD1, 6 bases. V was shortened by 8 bases and J by 4 bases, with 14 bases between the two germline ends. The CDR3 extends over 13 amino acids. The germline CDR1 and CDR2 sequences are MNHEY and SVGAGI.